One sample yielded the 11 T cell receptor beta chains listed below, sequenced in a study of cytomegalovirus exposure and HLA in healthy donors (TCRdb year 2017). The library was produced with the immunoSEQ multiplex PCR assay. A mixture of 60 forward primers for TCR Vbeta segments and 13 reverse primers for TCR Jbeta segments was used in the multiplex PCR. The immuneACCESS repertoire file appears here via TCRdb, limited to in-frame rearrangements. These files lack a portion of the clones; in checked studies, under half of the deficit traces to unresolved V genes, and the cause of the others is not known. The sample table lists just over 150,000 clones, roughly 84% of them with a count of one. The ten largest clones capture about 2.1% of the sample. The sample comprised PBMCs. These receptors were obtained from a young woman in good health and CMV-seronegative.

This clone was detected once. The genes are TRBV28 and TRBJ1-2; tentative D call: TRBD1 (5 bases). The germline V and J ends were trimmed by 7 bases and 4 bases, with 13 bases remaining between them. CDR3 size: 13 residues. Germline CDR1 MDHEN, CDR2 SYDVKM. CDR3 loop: CASIDRVSYGYTF. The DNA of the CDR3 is TGTGCCAGCATCGACAGAGTCTCCTATGGCTACACCTTC.

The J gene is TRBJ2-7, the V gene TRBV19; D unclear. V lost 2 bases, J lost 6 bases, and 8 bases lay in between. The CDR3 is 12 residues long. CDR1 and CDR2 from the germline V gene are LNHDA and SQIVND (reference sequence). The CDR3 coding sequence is TGTGCCAGTAGTATAACCGTCGGCGAGCAGTACTTC. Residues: CASSITVGEQYF. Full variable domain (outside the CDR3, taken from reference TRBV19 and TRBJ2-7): DGGITQSPKYLFRKEGQNVTLSCEQNLNHDAMYWYRQDPGQGLRLIYYSQIVNDFQKGDIAEGYSVSREKKESFPLTVTSAQKNPTAFYLCASSITVGEQYFGPGTRLTVT.

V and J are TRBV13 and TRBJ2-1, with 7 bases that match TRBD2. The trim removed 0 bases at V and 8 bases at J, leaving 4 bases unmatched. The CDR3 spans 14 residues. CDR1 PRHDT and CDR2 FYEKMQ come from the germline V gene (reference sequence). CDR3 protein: CASSLGWLADEQFF. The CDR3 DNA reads TGTGCCAGCAGCTTAGGTTGGCTAGCGGATGAGCAGTTCTTC.

The CDR3 spells CASSVGLASSYEQYF. CDR3 nucleotide sequence: TGTGCCAGCAGCGTAGGACTAGCCAGCTCCTACGAGCAGTACTTC. V and J are TRBV9 and TRBJ2-7, with 7 bases fitting TRBD2. The V segment lost 0 bases and the J segment 0 bases; nucleotides outside the gene matches: 3. The germline V gene encodes CDR1 SGDLS and CDR2 YYNGEE. The CDR3 runs to 15 residues.

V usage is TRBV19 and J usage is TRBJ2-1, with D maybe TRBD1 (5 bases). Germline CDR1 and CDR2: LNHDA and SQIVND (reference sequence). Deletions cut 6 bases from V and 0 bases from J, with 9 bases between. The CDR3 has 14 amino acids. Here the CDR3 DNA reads TGTGCCAGTAGGGGGCAGAGCTCCTACAATGAGCAGTTCTTC. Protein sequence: CASRGQSSYNEQFF.

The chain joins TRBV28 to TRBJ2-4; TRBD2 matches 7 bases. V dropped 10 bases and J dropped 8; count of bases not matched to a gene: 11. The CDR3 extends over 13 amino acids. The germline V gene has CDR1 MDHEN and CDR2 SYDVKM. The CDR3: CATDGEGRDIQYF. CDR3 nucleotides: TGTGCCACCGACGGGGAGGGGAGGGACATTCAGTACTTC.

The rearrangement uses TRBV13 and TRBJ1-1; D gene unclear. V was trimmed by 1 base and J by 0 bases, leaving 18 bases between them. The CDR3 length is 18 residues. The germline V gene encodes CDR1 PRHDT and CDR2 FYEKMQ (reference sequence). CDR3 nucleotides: TGTGCCAGCAGCTTAGTAGGGAGCCACCATCTAATGAACACTGAAGCTTTCTTT. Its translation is CASSLVGSHHLMNTEAFF.

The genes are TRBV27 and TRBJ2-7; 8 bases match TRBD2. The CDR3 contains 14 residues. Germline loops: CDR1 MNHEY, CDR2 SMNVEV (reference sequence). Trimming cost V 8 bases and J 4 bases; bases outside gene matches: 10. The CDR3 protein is CASSRGGSRYEQYF. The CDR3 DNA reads TGTGCCAGCTCCCGGGGGGGGAGTCGGTACGAGCAGTACTTC.

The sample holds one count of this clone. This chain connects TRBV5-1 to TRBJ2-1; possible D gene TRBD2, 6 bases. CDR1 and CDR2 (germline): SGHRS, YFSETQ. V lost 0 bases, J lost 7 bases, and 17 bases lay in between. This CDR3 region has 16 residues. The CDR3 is CASSLEGLGINNEQFF. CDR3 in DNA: TGCGCCAGCAGCTTGGAGGGACTCGGGATCAATAATGAGCAGTTCTTC.

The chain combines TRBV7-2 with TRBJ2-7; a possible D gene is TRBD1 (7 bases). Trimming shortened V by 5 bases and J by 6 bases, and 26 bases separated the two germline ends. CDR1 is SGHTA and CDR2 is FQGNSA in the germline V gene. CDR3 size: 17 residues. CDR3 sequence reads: CASSPRGTKGGYVEQYF. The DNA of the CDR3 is TGTGCCAGCAGCCCGCGGGGAACTAAAGGGGGCTACGTCGAGCAGTACTTC.

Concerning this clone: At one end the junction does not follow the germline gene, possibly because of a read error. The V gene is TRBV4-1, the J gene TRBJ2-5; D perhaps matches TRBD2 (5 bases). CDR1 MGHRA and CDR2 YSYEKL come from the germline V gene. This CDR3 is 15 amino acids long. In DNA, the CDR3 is TGCACCAGCAGCCCGAGGGCCGCGACCCAAGGGACCCAGTACTTC. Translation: CTSSPRAATQGTQYF.